This TCR beta chain comes out of a study of T cells after yellow fever vaccination. The overall study: Fractions low in cell number were prepared with SMART-Seq v4 Ultra Low Input. Study-wide findings and caveats: Abundant clonotypes from the bulk population could have been carried over as contaminants into FACS-sorted repertoires. A weaker but faster secondary response was observed, peaking on day 5 versus 15.

TCRdb reanalysed the 5' RACE reads using MiXCR and keeps one entry per CDR3 protein. The data hold about 350,000 distinct CDR3 sequences, with around 13% observed a single time. There are many counts of this clonotype. Its antigen is currently unknown. Sample: CD4+ T cells sorted from PBMCs, taken 15 days after the yellow fever booster vaccination. This receptor was identified in a man between 18 and 29 years old who received the YFV17D yellow fever vaccine.

CDR3 sequence reads: CASSPPRGHRTGELFF. The CDR3 region has the DNA TGTGCCAGCAGCCCCCCGAGGGGACACCGCACCGGGGAGCTGTTTTTT. V is TRBV7-2 and J is TRBJ2-2; D possibly corresponds to TRBD1 (6 bases). This CDR3 is 16 amino acids long. V gave up 5 bases and J gave up 4 bases, with 17 bases separating them. Germline V gene data show CDR1 as SGHTA and CDR2 as FQGNSA.